These 20 T cell receptor beta chains share one sample of origin, sequenced in a study of T-cell memory formation after mild COVID-19 (dated by TCRdb to about 2021). Library prep was done by 5' RACE. The sequencer listed for this sample is Illumina NovaSeq 6000. TCRdb reprocessing: public reads trimmed at Q25 with fastp, clones called with MiXCR, in-frame beta chains kept. Merged by CDR3 protein, the rows form single entries marked with the most common genes and DNA. The sample data list fewer than 250,000 distinct CDR3 sequences, and 10% to 13% of these were observed just once. The top ten hold approximately 3% of the sample. Sequencing input: PBMCs or a T cell subset sorted from them (not recorded which). The origin of the receptors is a man between 18 and 35 years old who had mild COVID-19 (a few samples of this study predate the infection). The sample titles of this study are shuffled in the database, so cell type and time point are left out; the donor was told from shared clones.

A few counts support this clonotype. As DNA, the CDR3 is TGCAGTGCTAGAGATGCGCAGGGCTTGAGGGGAAACACCATATATTTT. This codes for CSARDAQGLRGNTIYF. The chain is built from TRBV20-1 and TRBJ1-3; D is perhaps TRBD1 (5 bases). The CDR3 is 16 amino acids. Trimming took 0 bases from V and 4 from J, leaving 16 bases between them. Germline CDR1 is DFQATT and CDR2 is SNEGSKA (reference sequence).

This clonotype has more than one count but fewer than ten. The chain uses TRBV4-2 and TRBJ2-7, with D perhaps TRBD1 (5 bases). The CDR3 contains 15 residues. Germline V gene lookup returns CDR1 LGHNA and CDR2 YNFKEQ. Trimming pared 6 bases from V and 2 bases from J, leaving 17 bases between. The DNA of the CDR3 is TGTGCCAGCAGTGATCCCCCAGGGAAGCCCTACGAGCAGTACTTC. Translating it yields CASSDPPGKPYEQYF.

Only a few counts were recorded for this clonotype. The rearrangement uses TRBV9 and TRBJ2-6; tentatively, D is TRBD2 (5 bases). The length of the CDR3 is 15 residues. Germline values: CDR1 SGDLS, CDR2 YYNGEE. Trimming took off 2 bases at V and 0 bases at J, with 6 bases between the two ends. The CDR3 here is CASSVRDSGANVLTF. The CDR3 nucleotides read TGTGCCAGCAGCGTCCGGGACTCTGGGGCCAACGTCCTGACTTTC.

This clonotype has a count of ten or more. The V gene is TRBV29-1, the J gene TRBJ2-7; tentatively, D is TRBD2 (6 bases). This CDR3 spans 14 amino acids. Germline CDR1 is SQVTM and CDR2 is ANQGSEA. Trimming removed 4 bases at V and 0 bases at J, with 13 bases between. The chain's CDR3 is CSVGNGGHSYEQYF. The CDR3 DNA sequence: TGCAGCGTTGGGAACGGGGGTCACTCCTACGAGCAGTACTTC.

V is TRBV20-1 and J is TRBJ2-4; 9 positions agree with TRBD1. Per the germline V gene, CDR1 is DFQATT and CDR2 is SNEGSKA (reference sequence). The CDR3 is 14 residues long. The J segment lost 6 bases and the V segment lost 2 bases, leaving 5 bases of the junction unmatched. Here the CDR3 DNA reads TGCAGTGCTAGAAGCCCGGACAGGGGAAACATTCAGTACTTC. Protein product: CSARSPDRGNIQYF.

The V gene is TRBV7-2, the J gene TRBJ2-1, with 9 bases aligning to TRBD2. Germline loops: CDR1 SGHTA, CDR2 FQGNSA. The CDR3 covers 17 residues. Losses at the gene ends were 8 bases for V and 2 bases for J; bases not matched to a gene: 13. The CDR3 here is CASRRGGDRITYNEQFF. The CDR3 DNA sequence: TGTGCCAGCCGGCGGGGGGGAGATAGAATTACCTACAATGAGCAGTTCTTC.

V and J are TRBV24-1 and TRBJ1-2; 8 bases agree with TRBD1. From germline, CDR1 is KGHDR and CDR2 SFDVKD. V was clipped by 3 bases and J by 6 bases; unmatched bases: 8. This CDR3 has 15 residues. The CDR3 loop is CATSDPTMTGDGYTF. As DNA, the CDR3 is TGTGCCACCAGTGATCCCACTATGACAGGGGATGGCTACACCTTC.

Many counts were recorded for this clonotype. The genes are TRBV10-2 and TRBJ2-5; 11 nucleotides agree with TRBD1. The CDR3 sequence is 14 residues long. CDR1 is WSHSY and CDR2 is SAAADI in the germline V gene. The J segment lost 2 bases and the V segment lost 8 bases, leaving 4 bases of the junction unmatched. CDR3 protein: CASSDRGPQETQYF. The CDR3 coding sequence is TGCGCCAGCTCGGACAGGGGGCCGCAAGAGACCCAGTACTTC.

This clonotype has a count of ten or more. The chain links TRBV5-1 to TRBJ1-1; D remains ambiguous. The CDR3 extends over 14 amino acids. Germline loops: CDR1 SGHRS, CDR2 YFSETQ. V was clipped by 1 base and J by 1 base, with 8 bases between them. CDR3 sequence reads: CASSLNTENTEAFF. DNA for the CDR3: TGCGCCAGCAGCTTGAATACGGAGAACACTGAAGCTTTCTTT.

This clonotype turned up a few times. CDR3 amino acids: CATSDLGRDHTDTQYF. The CDR3 DNA reads TGTGCCACCAGTGATTTGGGACGGGACCACACAGATACGCAGTATTTT. The rearrangement uses TRBV24-1 and TRBJ2-3; D could derive from TRBD1 or TRBD2 (5 bases each). The CDR3 loop spans 16 amino acids. Germline lookup yields CDR1 KGHDR and CDR2 SFDVKD. Trimming took off 0 bases at V and 2 bases at J, with 11 bases between the two ends.

This clonotype was seen a handful of times. V is TRBV6-5 and J is TRBJ2-3; the match to TRBD2 covers 7 bases. Per the germline V gene, CDR1 is MNHEY and CDR2 is SVGAGI. The CDR3 is made up of 16 amino acids. The V and J ends lost 4 bases and 1 base, in that order; junction bases with no gene match: 8. In DNA form, the CDR3 reads TGTGCCAGCAGTTCAGGGAGGGCTAGCGGCACAGATACGCAGTATTTT. As protein: CASSSGRASGTDTQYF.

This clonotype was seen more than once but under ten times. This rearrangement joins TRBV29-1 to TRBJ1-3; D perhaps matches TRBD1 (5 bases). Germline assignment: CDR1 SQVTM and CDR2 ANQGSEA. The CDR3 has 15 residues. Trimming took 4 bases from V and 4 from J, leaving 17 bases between them. In DNA, the CDR3 is TGCAGCGTTGCCTTTGCTGGGGGACCCGGAAACACCATATATTTT. This translates into CSVAFAGGPGNTIYF.

This rearrangement joins TRBV21-1 to TRBJ1-3; the DNA was not compared with TRBD1, the D call given in the table. TRBV21-1 corresponds to a pseudogene. The CDR3 loop spans 13 amino acids. CDR3 loop: CASSGRSGNTIYF. DNA of the CDR3: TGTGCCAGCTCAGGGCGCTCTGGAAACACCATATATTTT.

CDR3 in amino acids: CASSFGRGITEAFF. CDR3 nucleotide sequence: TGTGCCAGCAGCTTCGGCAGGGGAATCACTGAAGCTTTCTTT. The J gene is TRBJ1-1, the V gene TRBV7-9; D might be TRBD1 (6 bases). CDR1 is SEHNR, CDR2 FQNEAQ, per germline (reference sequence). The length of the CDR3 is 14 residues. V lost 3 bases and J 4 bases, leaving 12 bases between the germline ends.

This clonotype was observed a handful of times. CDR3 region: CSARPGAGNTIYF. In DNA form, the CDR3 reads TGCAGTGCCCGGCCGGGGGCGGGAAACACCATATATTTT. The chain employs TRBV20-1 and TRBJ1-3, with a possible D match to TRBD1 (6 bases). Germline V gene sequence: CDR1 DFQATT, CDR2 SNEGSKA (reference sequence). CDR3 length: 13 residues. Trimming stripped 6 bases from V and 4 bases from J, with 13 bases between.

V usage is TRBV5-4 and J usage is TRBJ1-1, with D maybe TRBD1 (6 bases). This CDR3 has 16 residues. The V gene lost 4 bases and the J gene lost 5 bases, with 21 bases spanning the gap. CDR1 SGHNT and CDR2 YYREEE come from the germline V gene (reference sequence). This CDR3 is CASSRPFLKQGTEAFF. For the CDR3, the DNA is TGTGCCAGCAGCCGTCCTTTTTTAAAACAGGGTACTGAAGCTTTCTTT.

This clonotype came up many times. V gene TRBV5-1 combines with J gene TRBJ1-1, with unresolved D. CDR3 length: 13 amino acids. Per the germline V gene, CDR1 is SGHRS and CDR2 is YFSETQ. V lost 4 bases to trimming and J lost 3 bases, with 10 bases between them. CDR3 in DNA: TGCGCCAGCAGCCCGAGTGGGGACACTGAAGCTTTCTTT. It codes for CASSPSGDTEAFF. The full variable domain, rest sourced from reference TRBV5-1 and TRBJ1-1, is KAGVTQTPRYLIKTRGQQVTLSCSPISGHRSVSWYQQTPGQGLQFLFEYFSETQRNKGNFPGRFSGRQFSNSRSEMNVSTLELGDSALYLCASSPSGDTEAFFGQGTRLTVV.

This chain connects TRBV28 to TRBJ2-5; 7 positions match TRBD1. The germline CDR1 and CDR2 sequences are MDHEN and SYDVKM. The V and J ends lost 3 bases and 2 bases, in that order; junction bases with no gene match: 6. The CDR3 length is 15 residues. CDR3: CASSFGTVHQETQYF. The CDR3 bases are TGTGCCAGCAGTTTTGGGACAGTCCATCAAGAGACCCAGTACTTC.

There are a few counts of this clonotype. The chain couples TRBV6-5 to TRBJ2-1; D uncertain. Germline assignment: CDR1 MNHEY and CDR2 SVGAGI. The CDR3 loop spans 15 amino acids. Deletions cut 6 bases from V and 0 bases from J, with 12 bases between. CDR3 sequence: CASSPRIYSYNEQFF. As DNA, the CDR3 is TGTGCCAGCAGCCCCCGGATTTACTCCTACAATGAGCAGTTCTTC.

The chain employs TRBV12-3 or TRBV12-4 and TRBJ2-2, with 7 bases fitting TRBD1. The CDR3 is 14 residues long. V gave up 3 bases and J gave up 7 bases; unmatched junction bases: 5. DNA of the CDR3: TGTGCCAGCAGTTTGGAACAGGGGTACGGGGAGCTGTTTTTT. Translating gives CASSLEQGYGELFF.